Reported below is one T cell receptor (beta chain). The target antigen is unknown. The study ran its PCR with 60 Vbeta and 13 Jbeta primers. Libraries were prepared by immunoSEQ multiplex PCR; TCRdb keeps only in-frame clonotypes and omits some of them. Of 150,000 or so clones listed, around 80% are singletons. This record comes from a study of cytomegalovirus exposure and HLA in healthy donors. Study at large: Genetic ancestry analysis placed over 75% of the 398 donors that were genotyped in the Caucasian-associated cluster. Overall study results and limits: Several of the most significant clusters were apparently associated with common viral pathogens in a later analysis. Trimming of TCR beta V- and J-genes showed a link, identified in a later analysis, to a missense DCLRE1C variant. The study designated around 150 TCR beta chains cytomegalovirus-associated.

CDR3 size: 14 residues. Germline lookup yields CDR1 MNHNS and CDR2 SASEGT. Trimming cost V 10 bases and J 9 bases; bases outside gene matches: 12. Source material: PBMCs. This receptor was obtained from a woman aged 40 to 50 in good health and CMV-seronegative. This chain links TRBV6-1 with TRBJ2-1, with 10 bases lining up with TRBD1. This CDR3 reads CAISGTGAPIEQFF. The CDR3 region has the DNA TGTGCCATTTCCGGGACAGGGGCCCCCATTGAGCAGTTCTTC.